The source of this TCR beta chain is a study of cytomegalovirus exposure and HLA in healthy donors. As for the study in general: The approximately 690 first-cohort repertoires and the 95 to 150 validation repertoires shared the same platform, a later analysis reported.

Study-wide results and limits: Rare TCR sequences predominated, though certain public TCRs were found in many donors. Cytomegalovirus association was assigned to 150 to 200 TCR beta chains. A classifier reportedly called cytomegalovirus status with high sensitivity and specificity.

Germline CDR1 is LNHDA and CDR2 is SQIVND (reference sequence). V gave up 0 bases and J gave up 0 bases, with 6 bases separating them. The CDR3 spans 15 residues. Comments on this clone: What it binds is not known.

Measured with immunoSEQ multiplex PCR; TCRdb has only the in-frame clones, and not every one. The data hold over 60,000 clones, with 96% observed a single time. The receptor comes from a woman aged 18-29 years in good health and CMV-seropositive. Sequencing input: PBMCs. The chain recombines TRBV19 with TRBJ2-1; no reliable D call. The CDR3 DNA reads TGTGCCAGTAGTATAGACAGTTCCTCCTACAATGAGCAGTTCTTC. This sequence encodes CASSIDSSSYNEQFF.